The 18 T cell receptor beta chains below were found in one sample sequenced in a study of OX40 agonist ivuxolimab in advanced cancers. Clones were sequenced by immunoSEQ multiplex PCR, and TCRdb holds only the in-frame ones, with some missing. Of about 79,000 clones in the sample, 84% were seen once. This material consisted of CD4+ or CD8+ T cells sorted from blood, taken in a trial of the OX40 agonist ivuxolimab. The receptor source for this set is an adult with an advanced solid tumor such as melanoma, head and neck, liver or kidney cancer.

The CDR3, as DNA: TGTGCCAGCAGTGACCAGATCACCTTTGCCTACGAGCAGTACTTC. Protein product: CASSDQITFAYEQYF. The V gene is TRBV2, the J gene TRBJ2-7; no reliable D call. This CDR3 has 15 residues. Germline V gene lookup returns CDR1 SNHLY and CDR2 FYNNEI. With 3 bases removed from V and 2 bases from J, the gap between germline ends came to 14 bases. The full variable domain, its missing parts supplied by reference TRBV2 and TRBJ2-7, is EPEVTQTPSHQVTQMGQEVILRCVPISNHLYFYWYRQILGQKVEFLVSFYNNEISEKSEIFDDQFSVERPDGSNFTLKIRSTKLEDSAMYFCASSDQITFAYEQYFGPGTRLTVT.

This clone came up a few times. The CDR3, as DNA: TGTGCCAGCACGGGGAACACTGAAGCTTTCTTT. Translation: CASTGNTEAFF. The chain couples TRBV2 to TRBJ1-1; no clear D. The ends were cut back, 7 bases at V and 1 base at J, with 4 bases in the middle. CDR1 and CDR2 from the germline V gene are SNHLY and FYNNEI. The CDR3 runs to 11 residues.

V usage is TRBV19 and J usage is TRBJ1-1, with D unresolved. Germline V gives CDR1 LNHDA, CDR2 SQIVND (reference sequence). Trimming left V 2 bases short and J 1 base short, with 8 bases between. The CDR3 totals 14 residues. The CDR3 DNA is TGTGCCAGTAGTATACAGGTGGAGAACACTGAAGCTTTCTTT. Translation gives CASSIQVENTEAFF.

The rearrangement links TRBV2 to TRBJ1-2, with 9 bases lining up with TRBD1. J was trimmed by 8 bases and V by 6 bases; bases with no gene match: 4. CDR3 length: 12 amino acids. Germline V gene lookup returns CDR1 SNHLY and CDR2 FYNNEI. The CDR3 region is CASRGQGYGYTF. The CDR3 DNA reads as TGTGCCAGCAGGGGACAGGGATACGGCTACACCTTC.

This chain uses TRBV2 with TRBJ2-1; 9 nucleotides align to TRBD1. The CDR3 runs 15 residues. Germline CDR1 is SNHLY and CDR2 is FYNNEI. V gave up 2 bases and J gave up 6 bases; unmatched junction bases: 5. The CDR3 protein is CASSEIGGQGNEQFF. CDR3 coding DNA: TGTGCCAGCAGTGAAATTGGGGGACAGGGCAATGAGCAGTTCTTC.

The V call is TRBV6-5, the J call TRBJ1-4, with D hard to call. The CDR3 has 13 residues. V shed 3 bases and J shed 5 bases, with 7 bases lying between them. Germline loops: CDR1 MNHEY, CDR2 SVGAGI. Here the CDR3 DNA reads TGTGCCAGCAGTTATCGCTGGAATGAAAAACTGTTTTTT. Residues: CASSYRWNEKLFF.

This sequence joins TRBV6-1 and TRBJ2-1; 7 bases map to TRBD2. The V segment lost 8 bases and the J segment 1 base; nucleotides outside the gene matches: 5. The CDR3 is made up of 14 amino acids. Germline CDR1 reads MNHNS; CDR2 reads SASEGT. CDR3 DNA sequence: TGTGCCAGCCTTACGGGAGGTTCCTACAATGAGCAGTTCTTC. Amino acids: CASLTGGSYNEQFF.

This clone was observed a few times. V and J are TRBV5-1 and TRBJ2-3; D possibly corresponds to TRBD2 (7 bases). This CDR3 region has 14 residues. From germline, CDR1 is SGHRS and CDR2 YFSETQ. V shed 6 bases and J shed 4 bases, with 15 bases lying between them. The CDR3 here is CASTAGGGSDTQYF. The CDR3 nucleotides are TGCGCCAGCACCGCAGGCGGGGGCTCAGATACGCAGTATTTT.

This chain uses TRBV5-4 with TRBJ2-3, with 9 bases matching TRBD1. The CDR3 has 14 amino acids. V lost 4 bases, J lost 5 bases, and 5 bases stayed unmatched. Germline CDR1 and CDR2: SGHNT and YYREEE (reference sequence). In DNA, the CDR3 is TGTGCCAGCAGCATGGGACAGGGAAAAGATACGCAGTATTTT. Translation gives CASSMGQGKDTQYF.

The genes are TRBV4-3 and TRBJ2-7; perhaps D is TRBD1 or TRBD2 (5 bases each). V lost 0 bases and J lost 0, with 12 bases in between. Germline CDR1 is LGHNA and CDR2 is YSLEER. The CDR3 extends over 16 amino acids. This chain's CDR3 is CASSQESRGGSYEQYF. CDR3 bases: TGCGCCAGCAGCCAAGAAAGTCGTGGGGGCTCCTACGAGCAGTACTTC.

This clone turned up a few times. The CDR3 DNA follows: TGTGCCAGCAGCCCCTCCCTCTCCTACGAGCAGTACTTC. Its translation is CASSPSLSYEQYF. J is TRBJ2-7 and V is TRBV7-2; no clear D. Trimming cost V 5 bases and J 0 bases, with 8 bases left between them. Per the germline V gene, CDR1 is SGHTA and CDR2 is FQGNSA. There are 13 residues in the CDR3.

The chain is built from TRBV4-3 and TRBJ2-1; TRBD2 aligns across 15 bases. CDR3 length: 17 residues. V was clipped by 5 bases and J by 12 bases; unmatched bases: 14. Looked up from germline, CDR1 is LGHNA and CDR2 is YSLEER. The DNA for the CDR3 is TGCGCCAGCAGCTCGGGAGAGGGGACTAGCGGGAGGAGAGGGCAGTTCTTC. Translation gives CASSSGEGTSGRRGQFF.

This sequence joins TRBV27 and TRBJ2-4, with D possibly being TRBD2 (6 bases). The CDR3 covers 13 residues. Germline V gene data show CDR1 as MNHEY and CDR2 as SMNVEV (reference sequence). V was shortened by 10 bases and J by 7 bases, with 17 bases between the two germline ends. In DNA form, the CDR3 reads TGTGCCACTCGGATCGGGGCGGGGAACATTCAGTACTTC. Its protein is CATRIGAGNIQYF.

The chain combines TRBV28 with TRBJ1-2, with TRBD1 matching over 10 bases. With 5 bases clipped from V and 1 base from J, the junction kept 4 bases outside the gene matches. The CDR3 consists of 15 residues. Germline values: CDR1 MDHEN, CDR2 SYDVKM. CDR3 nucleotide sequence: TGTGCCAGCAGTCCGGACAGGGGGATTAACTATGGCTACACCTTC. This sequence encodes CASSPDRGINYGYTF.

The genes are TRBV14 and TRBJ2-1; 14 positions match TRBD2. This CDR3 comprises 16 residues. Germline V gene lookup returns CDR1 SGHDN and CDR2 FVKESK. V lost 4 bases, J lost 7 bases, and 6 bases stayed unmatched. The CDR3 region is CASSPSGTSGRNEQFF. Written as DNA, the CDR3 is TGTGCCAGCAGCCCCTCCGGGACTAGCGGGAGAAATGAGCAGTTCTTC. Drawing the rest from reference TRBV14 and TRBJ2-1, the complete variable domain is EAGVTQFPSHSVIEKGQTVTLRCDPISGHDNLYWYRRVMGKEIKFLLHFVKESKQDESGMPNNRFLAERTGGTYSTLKVQPAELEDSGVYFCASSPSGTSGRNEQFFGPGTRLTVL.

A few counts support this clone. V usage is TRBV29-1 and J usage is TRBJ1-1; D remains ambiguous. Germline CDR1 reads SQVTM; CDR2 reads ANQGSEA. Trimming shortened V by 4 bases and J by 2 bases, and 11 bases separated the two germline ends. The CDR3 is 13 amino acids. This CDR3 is CSVAPHGNTEAFF. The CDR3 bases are TGCAGCGTTGCACCCCATGGCAACACTGAAGCTTTCTTT. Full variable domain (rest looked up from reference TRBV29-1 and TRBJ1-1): SAVISQKPSRDICQRGTSLTIQCQVDSQVTMMFWYRQQPGQSLTLIATANQGSEATYESGFVIDKFPISRPNLTFSTLTVSNMSPEDSSIYLCSVAPHGNTEAFFGQGTRLTVV.

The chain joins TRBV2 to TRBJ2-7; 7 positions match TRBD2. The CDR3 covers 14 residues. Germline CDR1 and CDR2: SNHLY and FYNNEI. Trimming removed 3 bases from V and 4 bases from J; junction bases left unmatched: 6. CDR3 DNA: TGTGCCAGCAGTGAGGGGACTACCAGATACGAGCAGTACTTC. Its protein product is CASSEGTTRYEQYF.

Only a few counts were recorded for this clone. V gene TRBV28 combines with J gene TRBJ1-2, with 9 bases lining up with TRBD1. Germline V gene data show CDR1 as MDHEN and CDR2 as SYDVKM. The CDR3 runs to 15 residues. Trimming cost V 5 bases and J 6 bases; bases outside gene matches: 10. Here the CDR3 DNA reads TGTGCCAGCAGTCTCGGGACAGGGAAGCTGGATGGCTACACCTTC. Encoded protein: CASSLGTGKLDGYTF.